The 10 T cell receptor beta chains presented below share a single source sample, sequenced in a study of control samples from healthy donors and cancer patients. Profiled with immunoSEQ multiplex PCR; TCRdb holds only in-frame clones, not every one. The table has 110,000 to 150,000 clones, 70% to 90% seen once. Sequenced material: blood. Every receptor here comes from a woman in her thirties in good health.

J is TRBJ1-1 and V is TRBV7-8; D is possibly TRBD1 (5 bases). This CDR3 region has 15 residues. Germline V gene data show CDR1 as SGHVS and CDR2 as FQNEAQ. Deletions cut 1 base from V and 0 bases from J, with 9 bases between. This CDR3 is CASSLGPDMNTEAFF. The CDR3 nucleotides read TGTGCCAGCAGCTTAGGACCGGACATGAACACTGAAGCTTTCTTT.

This clone was picked up one time. V and J are TRBV28 and TRBJ1-1; no clear D. CDR1 and CDR2 (germline): MDHEN, SYDVKM. The CDR3 length is 16 residues. Trimming shortened V by 3 bases and J by 3 bases, and 17 bases separated the two germline ends. The CDR3 DNA is TGTGCCAGCAGTTTGGAACAAACTCCTCCGGACACTGAAGCTTTCTTT. It codes for CASSLEQTPPDTEAFF.

This clone has a single count. J is TRBJ1-1 and V is TRBV6-5, with 7 bases matching TRBD1. Trimming took 6 bases from V and 11 from J; bases not matched to a gene: 9. The CDR3 consists of 12 residues. Germline V gene lookup returns CDR1 MNHEY and CDR2 SVGAGI. CDR3 in amino acids: CASRSTGWVAFF. For the CDR3, the DNA is TGTGCCAGCAGGTCGACAGGGTGGGTCGCTTTCTTT.

This sequence joins TRBV28 and TRBJ1-4, with D maybe TRBD1 (6 bases). CDR1 is MDHEN and CDR2 is SYDVKM in the germline V gene. CDR3 length equals 15 residues. V dropped 8 bases and J dropped 8 bases, with 21 bases sitting between them. CDR3 loop: CASALLAGALEKLFF. The CDR3 nucleotides read TGTGCCAGCGCCTTACTGGCAGGGGCACTGGAAAAACTGTTTTTT.

This rearrangement joins TRBV3-1 (or the pseudogene TRBV3-2) to TRBJ2-1; maybe TRBD1 (7 bases). The CDR3 has 15 residues. V was trimmed by 2 bases and J by 6 bases, leaving 14 bases between them. Germline loops: CDR1 LGHDT, CDR2 YNNKEL (reference sequence). The DNA of the CDR3 is TGTGCCAGCAGCCAAAAAGACAGGGACTTCAATGAGCAGTTCTTC. It specifies CASSQKDRDFNEQFF.

The chain links TRBV6-5 to TRBJ2-3; weak D call: TRBD2 (6 bases). The CDR3 runs 11 residues. V was pared by 8 bases and J by 6 bases, with 9 bases between. CDR1 and CDR2 from the germline V gene are MNHEY and SVGAGI. In DNA form, the CDR3 reads TGTGCCAGCCCCCGGGGGGATACGCAGTATTTT. It codes for CASPRGDTQYF.

The chain is built from TRBV9 and TRBJ2-3; D perhaps matches TRBD2 (5 bases). The CDR3 loop spans 15 amino acids. V lost 3 bases and J 5 bases, leaving 16 bases between the germline ends. Germline CDR1 SGDLS, CDR2 YYNGEE. CDR3 residues: CASSAHGITGDTQYF. The CDR3 bases are TGTGCCAGCAGCGCCCACGGGATAACGGGAGATACGCAGTATTTT.

The rearrangement links TRBV11-3 to TRBJ2-2; D assignment may be TRBD1 or TRBD2 (6 bases each). Between the trimmed V and J ends, which lost 2 bases and 3 bases, there was a span of 13 bases. The CDR3 runs 16 residues. CDR1 SGHNT and CDR2 YENEEA come from the germline V gene. CDR3 in DNA: TGTGCCAGCAGCTTAATGGCAGGGGACTACACCGGGGAGCTGTTTTTT. It translates to CASSLMAGDYTGELFF.

The chain employs TRBV9 and TRBJ2-1, with D perhaps TRBD1 (6 bases). The ends were cut back, 4 bases at V and 6 bases at J, with 11 bases in the middle. Germline CDR1 SGDLS, CDR2 YYNGEE. This CDR3 spans 13 amino acids. The CDR3 DNA is TGTGCCAGCAGCCAGGGGAGTGTCAATGAGCAGTTCTTC. Translating gives CASSQGSVNEQFF.

The gene calls are TRBV19 and TRBJ1-5; 11 bases agree with TRBD1. Unmatched junction bases numbered 8, after V lost 4 bases and J lost 6 bases. Germline V gives CDR1 LNHDA, CDR2 SQIVND (reference sequence). The CDR3 is made up of 16 amino acids. CDR3 sequence: CASSTPGTGGGQPQHF. The CDR3 DNA follows: TGTGCCAGTAGTACACCCGGGACAGGGGGAGGTCAGCCCCAGCATTTT.